This T cell receptor (beta chain) was sequenced in a study of Graves' ophthalmopathy and Graves' hyperthyroidism (dated by TCRdb to 2017 to 2018). Looking at the study overall: Hyperthyroidism was defined as stable when no progression to ophthalmopathy occurred within 18 months of follow-up. A discovery set of 95 to 100 patients (roughly 43 ophthalmopathy, around 57 stable hyperthyroidism) was enrolled to explore V-J signatures distinguishing ophthalmopathy from hyperthyroidism. After sampling, hyperthyroidism patients received methimazole starting at 30 mg daily, and ophthalmopathy patients received high-dose intravenous methylprednisolone. In total, 120 to 150 blood samples were TCR-sequenced: fewer than 50 ophthalmopathy, some 72 hyperthyroidism and around 17 hyperthyroidism-to-ophthalmopathy patients. The independent validation cohort included about 19 hyperthyroidism patients plus 17 patients who later progressed from hyperthyroidism to ophthalmopathy. The study used signatures of the TCR beta repertoire to tell Graves' ophthalmopathy apart from Graves' hyperthyroidism and to predict which patients would progress to ophthalmopathy. T-cell repertoires of thyroid tissue and blood were compared in 5 or 6 hyperthyroidism patients.

The CDR3, cysteine through phenylalanine, is 15 amino acids long. Only the CDR3 portion is preserved as DNA: 45 bases, with reading frame beginning at the first base. CDR1 SEHNR and CDR2 FQNEAQ are derived from the germline V gene (reference sequence). V loses 5 bases of germline sequence and J loses 10 bases, and the interval between the two ends is 20 bases. The research as a whole found: Ophthalmopathy was separated from stable hyperthyroidism by the 13-signature model with about 90% sensitivity and less than 82% specificity in cross-validation and with 80%/75% in the test set. Most expanded thyroid clonotypes with a frequency above 0.001 also appeared in blood, which suggests that blood repertoires may reflect the immune response in the thyroid. In validation, the model predicted ophthalmopathy progression with 55% to 71% sensitivity and roughly 72% specificity; some 13 predicted patients were CT-confirmed with GO in a median of approximately six months. No statistical method was used to set the sample size in advance, and the investigators knew which group each participant was assigned to.

This clonotype was seen a few times. No antigen is known for it. No base quality values were provided; no much bigger clone lies one nucleotide off. Hyperthyroidism patients were newly diagnosed, were aged 18 to 65 years, and had a disease duration under 2 months. Patients with other autoimmune diseases, uncontrolled infections, pregnancy or lactation were excluded. Diagnosis was based on clinical symptoms, serum thyroxine, TRAb, thyroid ultrasound and orbital computed tomography. Trizol reagent was used to extract the total RNA, and its quality was then checked on an Agilent 2100 Bioanalyzer. For repertoire sequencing, TCR beta CDR3 regions were amplified from RNA transcripts. A first-round RT-PCR used HTBI primers with the Qiagen OneStep RT-PCR kit, followed by a second-round multiplex PCR, size selection and purification. Sequencing of the libraries was carried out on an Illumina HiSeq2000 in paired-end mode with 100 bp reads. As for the authors' bioinformatics: SOAPnuke was used for read processing, and reads with adapters, uncalled bases, a mean Phred below 15, or no exact constant-primer or identifier match were discarded. COPE v1.2.5 was used to merge high-quality paired reads. Each unique nucleotide sequence was defined as a clonotype, and clonotypes were aligned to IMGT TRB V, D and J references with MiTCR v1.1. Only V-J combinations with frequency above 0.0001 were analysed, covering approximately 99% of repertoires. A TCR clonal expansion and chaos score per V-J combination was defined as the ratio of F50 clonal expansion to chaos observed in the TCRdist matrix. Welch's t-statistics and random forest were used to reduce features to 10 to 15 V-J combinations, which were fed into a naive Bayes classifier. The similarity between thyroid and blood repertoires was quantified using the Morisita-Horn index. The public reads were reprocessed in TCRdb via fastp at Q25 and MiXCR, keeping in-frame beta chains. Each CDR3 protein gets just one entry, which takes the most common genes and DNA from the rows behind it. The V and J calls, along with clone size, are taken from TCRdb and not from the paper's own processing. The sample contains around 1,200,000 distinct CDR3 sequences, roughly 35% of them found a single time. The biggest ten clones account for 11% of the sample.

The sequence came from an adult man with Graves' hyperthyroidism. The sequence joins TRBV7-9 to TRBJ1-4; D gene: possibly TRBD1, on 5 matching bases. The sample was peripheral blood or thyroid tissue (not recorded which). The bases read TGTGCCAGCAGCCCGGATAGGACGGGGACGGGAAAACTGTTTTTT. Translation gives CASSPDRTGTGKLFF.